The 24 T cell receptor beta chains presented below share a single source sample, sequenced in a study of shared clonotypes between healthy human individuals. Repertoires were generated with immunoSEQ multiplex PCR, while TCRdb's copy carries only in-frame clones and drops some. The table has approximately 980,000 clones, about three quarters seen once. The material sequenced was memory CD4+ T cells sorted from blood. Stated subset: CD45RA-negative fraction. All receptors derive from a young man in good health.

The chain uses TRBV7-8 and TRBJ2-3, with 7 bases that match TRBD2. Looked up from germline, CDR1 is SGHVS and CDR2 is FQNEAQ. The CDR3 contains 16 residues. V lost 3 bases, J lost 0 bases, and 6 bases stayed unmatched. CDR3 in DNA: TGTGCCAGCAGCTTCGTGTCGGGGGGAAGCACAGATACGCAGTATTTT. This translates into CASSFVSGGSTDTQYF.

This clone was seen a few times. This chain uses TRBV4-1 with TRBJ1-2; a weak D match, TRBD1 (5 bases). CDR1 is MGHRA and CDR2 is YSYEKL in the germline V gene. V was shortened by 1 base and J by 4 bases, with 19 bases between the two germline ends. CDR3 length equals 17 residues. DNA for the CDR3: TGCGCCAGCAGCCAAGGGGGTGGGGCTCCCGGGGCCTATGGCTACACCTTC. The encoded protein is CASSQGGGAPGAYGYTF.

Worth noting for this clone: This may be a read error: a much more frequent sequence differs by one nucleotide. Other DNA sequences of this sample code for an identical CDR3. The chain is built from TRBV7-2 and TRBJ2-5; the D is unclear. CDR3 size: 11 residues. Trimming took 3 bases from V and 3 from J, leaving 2 bases between them. The germline gives CDR1 SGHTA, CDR2 FQGNSA. CDR3 DNA sequence: TGTGCCAGCAGCTTGAAAGAGACCCAGTACTTC. This codes for CASSLKETQYF.

The J gene is TRBJ2-1, the V gene TRBV7-9; TRBD2 matches 8 bases. V gave up 3 bases and J gave up 0 bases; unmatched junction bases: 10. The CDR3 runs to 18 residues. Germline V gives CDR1 SEHNR, CDR2 FQNEAQ (reference sequence). The CDR3 region is CASSFDLLAGSSYNEQFF. The CDR3 nucleotides read TGTGCCAGCAGCTTCGACCTTCTAGCGGGTTCCTCCTACAATGAGCAGTTCTTC.

The rearrangement links TRBV9 to TRBJ2-7; 8 nucleotides align to TRBD1. V shed 3 bases and J 3 bases; nucleotides not matched to a gene: 5. The CDR3 covers 14 residues. Germline loops: CDR1 SGDLS, CDR2 YYNGEE. CDR3 DNA sequence: TGTGCCAGCAGCGGTGGACAGGGTATCTACGAGCAGTACTTC. Translating it yields CASSGGQGIYEQYF.

The chain recombines TRBV5-1 with TRBJ2-1; 7 nucleotides align to TRBD2. CDR1 is SGHRS, CDR2 YFSETQ, per germline. The CDR3 spans 13 residues. Losses at the gene ends were 0 bases for V and 8 bases for J; bases not matched to a gene: 2. The CDR3 nucleotides read TGCGCCAGCAGCTTGGCCGGGGGGTATGAGCAGTTCTTC. Protein sequence: CASSLAGGYEQFF.

This chain joins TRBV6-5 and TRBJ1-5, with D uncertain. The V end lost 5 bases, the J end lost 9 bases, and 17 bases lay between the germline ends. Germline CDR1 is MNHEY and CDR2 is SVGAGI. The CDR3 runs 14 residues. This chain's CDR3 is CASSPGNSRRPQHF. In DNA, the CDR3 is TGTGCCAGCAGTCCCGGGAACTCCCGTCGGCCCCAGCATTTT.

In its sample, this clone was seen a few times. V gene TRBV30 combines with J gene TRBJ2-7; 7 positions match TRBD1. The CDR3 runs to 19 residues. Germline CDR1 and CDR2: GTSNPN and SVGIG (reference sequence). The V and J ends lost 0 bases and 3 bases, in that order; junction bases with no gene match: 20. The CDR3 spells CAWSVRPLRQGWAHYEQYF. The CDR3 DNA sequence: TGTGCCTGGAGTGTCCGCCCTCTGAGACAGGGTTGGGCTCACTACGAGCAGTACTTC.

V and J are TRBV6-1 and TRBJ1-5, with D maybe TRBD1 (5 bases). V was clipped by 8 bases and J by 5 bases, with 13 bases between them. The germline V gene encodes CDR1 MNHNS and CDR2 SASEGT. The CDR3 spans 13 residues. CDR3 sequence (DNA): TGTGCCAGCCAGGGCCAGCTCTATCAGCCCCAGCATTTT. Encoded protein: CASQGQLYQPQHF.

The CDR3 loop reads CASSDWGGLTEAFF. The CDR3 DNA is TGCGCCAGCAGTGATTGGGGTGGCCTCACTGAAGCTTTCTTT. The chain joins TRBV10-1 to TRBJ1-1, with D unclear. Germline CDR1 is WNHNN and CDR2 is SYGVQD (reference sequence). V was cut by 3 bases and J by 4 bases, with 12 bases left in between. This CDR3 region has 14 residues.

Turning to this clone: With a far larger clone one base away, a read error is the likely cause. The chain links TRBV2 to TRBJ1-5; D possibly corresponds to TRBD1 (6 bases). CDR1 is SNHLY and CDR2 is FYNNEI in the germline V gene. Trimming took 4 bases from V and 0 from J, leaving 10 bases between them. This CDR3 spans 15 amino acids. In DNA, the CDR3 is TGTGCCAGCAGTGGAGGGGGGGCTAGCAATCAGCCCCAGCATTTT. The encoded protein is CASSGGGASNQPQHF.

V and J are TRBV5-8 and TRBJ2-7; 7 bases align to TRBD1. Trimming removed 6 bases from V and 2 bases from J; junction bases left unmatched: 14. CDR1 is SGHTS, CDR2 YDEGEE, per germline. The CDR3 sequence is 16 residues long. The CDR3 spells CASTPLGTERTYEQYF. CDR3 nucleotide sequence: TGTGCCAGCACCCCATTAGGGACAGAAAGGACCTACGAGCAGTACTTC.

The chain is built from TRBV5-1 and TRBJ1-1, with 7 positions matching TRBD1. CDR1 is SGHRS and CDR2 is YFSETQ in the germline V gene. J gave up 3 bases and V 5 bases, and 4 bases lay outside the gene matches. The CDR3 length is 13 residues. The CDR3 DNA is TGCGCCAGCAGTACAGGGGTGTACACTGAAGCTTTCTTT. It encodes CASSTGVYTEAFF. The whole variable domain, remainder taken from reference TRBV5-1 and TRBJ1-1, is KAGVTQTPRYLIKTRGQQVTLSCSPISGHRSVSWYQQTPGQGLQFLFEYFSETQRNKGNFPGRFSGRQFSNSRSEMNVSTLELGDSALYLCASSTGVYTEAFFGQGTRLTVV.

Note on this clone: This same CDR3 is encoded by further DNA sequences in the sample. As DNA, the CDR3 is TGTGCCAGCAGTCCTACAGGGGGCTCCTACGAGCAGTACTTC. This encodes CASSPTGGSYEQYF. The V call is TRBV28, the J call TRBJ2-7, with 8 bases that match TRBD1. The V segment lost 5 bases and the J segment 0 bases; nucleotides outside the gene matches: 3. The CDR3 sequence is 14 residues long. Germline-derived CDR1 and CDR2 are MDHEN and SYDVKM.

This clone was seen a single time. This rearrangement joins TRBV10-3 to TRBJ1-2, with unresolved D. The CDR3 loop spans 11 amino acids. CDR1 is ENHRY, CDR2 SYGVKD, per germline. V was pared by 9 bases and J by 3 bases, with 8 bases between. In nucleotides, the CDR3 is TGTGCCATTGGGCCTGACTATGGCTACACCTTC. Protein: CAIGPDYGYTF.

This sequence joins TRBV5-4 and TRBJ1-1; TRBD1 agrees at 9 bases. Per germline, CDR1 SGHNT and CDR2 YYREEE (reference sequence). J was trimmed by 3 bases and V by 3 bases; bases with no gene match: 15. This CDR3 is 18 amino acids long. This chain's CDR3 is CASSSAGRGQGVDTEAFF. Written as DNA, the CDR3 is TGTGCCAGCAGCTCCGCTGGCCGGGGACAGGGAGTCGACACTGAAGCTTTCTTT.

This clone has only one observation. V and J are TRBV7-2 and TRBJ2-7; the D gene is possibly TRBD2 (5 bases). The CDR3 extends over 14 amino acids. Trimming pared 4 bases from V and 0 bases from J, leaving 10 bases between. Germline V CDR1 and CDR2: SGHTA, FQGNSA. The CDR3 region is CASSSGRGSYEQYF. DNA for the CDR3: TGTGCCAGCAGCTCAGGCCGGGGCTCCTACGAGCAGTACTTC.

The chain recombines TRBV2 with TRBJ1-2; D is undetermined. The CDR3 extends over 13 amino acids. Looked up from germline, CDR1 is SNHLY and CDR2 is FYNNEI. V lost 6 bases to trimming and J lost 2 bases, with 10 bases between them. This CDR3 is CASRPSGNYGYTF. CDR3 sequence (DNA): TGTGCCAGCAGACCGTCGGGGAACTATGGCTACACCTTC. The full variable domain, completed using reference TRBV2 and TRBJ1-2, is EPEVTQTPSHQVTQMGQEVILRCVPISNHLYFYWYRQILGQKVEFLVSFYNNEISEKSEIFDDQFSVERPDGSNFTLKIRSTKLEDSAMYFCASRPSGNYGYTFGSGTRLTVV.

V and J are TRBV10-1 and TRBJ2-7; 8 positions match TRBD1. The V gene end was trimmed by 4 bases and the J gene end by 6 bases; junction bases not matched to a gene: 5. There are 13 residues in the CDR3. In germline, CDR1 is WNHNN, CDR2 SYGVQD (reference sequence). CDR3 bases: TGCGCCAGCAGTGGCGACAGGGGTCCCGAGCAGTACTTC. Amino acids: CASSGDRGPEQYF.

This sequence joins TRBV30 and TRBJ1-2; D not resolved. This CDR3 spans 12 amino acids. Germline values: CDR1 GTSNPN, CDR2 SVGIG (reference sequence). Trimming cost V 4 bases and J 4 bases, with 10 bases left between them. The CDR3 region has the DNA TGTGCCTGGATGGGAGAGGGCTATGGCTACACCTTC. Translating gives CAWMGEGYGYTF.

V usage is TRBV11-3 and J usage is TRBJ2-3; D uncertain. Germline V gene data show CDR1 as SGHNT and CDR2 as YENEEA. The CDR3 runs to 15 residues. The ends were cut back, 1 base at V and 2 bases at J, with 10 bases in the middle. CDR3 residues: CASSLGGGDTDTQYF. The CDR3 DNA reads as TGTGCCAGCAGCTTAGGGGGTGGGGACACAGATACGCAGTATTTT.

The chain links TRBV5-1 to TRBJ1-1; weak D call: TRBD1 (5 bases). The germline V gene encodes CDR1 SGHRS and CDR2 YFSETQ. Trimming stripped 3 bases from V and 5 bases from J, with 11 bases between. This CDR3 has 13 residues. This CDR3 reads CASSSRAGTEAFF. The CDR3 coding sequence is TGCGCCAGCAGCTCCCGGGCAGGGACTGAAGCTTTCTTT. The full variable domain, its missing parts supplied by reference TRBV5-1 and TRBJ1-1, is KAGVTQTPRYLIKTRGQQVTLSCSPISGHRSVSWYQQTPGQGLQFLFEYFSETQRNKGNFPGRFSGRQFSNSRSEMNVSTLELGDSALYLCASSSRAGTEAFFGQGTRLTVV.

V gene TRBV7-8 combines with J gene TRBJ2-7; possibly TRBD2 for D (7 bases). Per germline, CDR1 SGHVS and CDR2 FQNEAQ. The CDR3 has 15 amino acids. Trimming left V 5 bases short and J 1 base short, with 15 bases between. The CDR3 spells CASSPSGTLSYEQYF. As DNA, the CDR3 is TGTGCCAGCAGCCCAAGCGGGACACTGTCCTACGAGCAGTACTTC.

The genes are TRBV6-1 and TRBJ1-6; TRBD1 matches at 7 bases. V gave up 3 bases and J gave up 10 bases; unmatched junction bases: 9. CDR3 length equals 15 residues. Germline V gene sequence: CDR1 MNHNS, CDR2 SASEGT. The DNA of the CDR3 is TGTGCCAGCAGTGACAGGGGGGGTCCCGGGTCACCCCTCCACTTT. Protein product: CASSDRGGPGSPLHF.